Listed below are T cell receptor beta chains from one sample, sequenced in a study of beta chain features in type 1 diabetes. Method: immunoSEQ multiplex PCR; TCRdb's copy keeps in-frame clones and lacks some. The data show around 300,000 clones, with approximately 11% seen just once and under 0.02% held by the top ten. Sequencing input: naive CD4+ T cells from blood. The receptors come from a woman in her 30s in good health. The CDR3 runs from the conserved cysteine through the conserved F or W. The D gene is left open where the match is weak. Only some rows state a clone size, as once, few, many or a class for expanded clones.

D gene	V gene	J gene	clone size	CDR3 DNA	CDR3 protein
TRBD1	TRBV7-9	TRBJ1-5	once	TGTGCCAGCAGCCCAAACAGGGGGCAGCCCCAGCATTTT	CASSPNRGQPQHF
TRBD1	TRBV28	TRBJ2-7	NA	TGTGCCAGCAGTTTTTCGGGACAGGGGAACTACGAGCAGTACTTC	CASSFSGQGNYEQYF
NA	TRBV5-4	TRBJ2-3	few	TGTGCCAGCAGCGTTTTTGGGATCCTAGCGACTTCAACGCAGTATTTT	CASSVFGILATSTQYF
TRBD1	TRBV29-1	TRBJ2-6	NA	TGCAGCGTTCAGATGAACAGGGGGCAGCGCTCTGGGGCCAACGTCCTGACTTTC	CSVQMNRGQRSGANVLTF
TRBD2	TRBV10-3	TRBJ2-1	NA	TGTGCCATCAGTAACCTAGCGGATACCTACAATGAGCAGTTCTTC	CAISNLADTYNEQFF
NA	TRBV7-9	TRBJ2-1	few	TGTGCCAGCAGCTCGAAGAGCTCCTACAATGAGCAGTTCTTC	CASSSKSSYNEQFF
NA	TRBV27	TRBJ1-4	NA	TGTGCCAGCAGCGCCAAGACAGGTCGTAGTGAAAAACTGTTTTTT	CASSAKTGRSEKLFF
TRBD1	TRBV27	TRBJ2-7	few	TGTGCCAGCACCAAAACCGTCACCGGGACAGGGGGCAAGGAGCAGTACTTC	CASTKTVTGTGGKEQYF
TRBD2	TRBV11-2	TRBJ2-1	NA	TGTGCCAGCAGCTTCCACGCAGCGGGAGGGCCCGGTGAGCAGTTCTTC	CASSFHAAGGPGEQFF
TRBD1	TRBV27	TRBJ1-2	few	TGTGCCAGCGGGAGACAGGGAAAGGATGGCTACACCTTC	CASGRQGKDGYTF
TRBD2	TRBV30	TRBJ2-1	NA	TGTGCCTGGAATGTCGGACTAGCGGGAGGGCCCAATGAGCAGTTCTTC	CAWNVGLAGGPNEQFF
NA	TRBV28	TRBJ2-5	NA	TGTGCCAGCAGTTTGTTTCGGGCAGGGGCTGAAGAAACGCTGGGGGCCCAGTACTTC	CASSLFRAGAEETLGAQYF
NA	TRBV6-5	TRBJ2-5	NA	TGTGCCAGCACCAAAGGGAGGGGGGAGACCCAGTACTTC	CASTKGRGETQYF
NA	TRBV23-1	TRBJ2-2	few	TGCGCCAGCAGGGTAGGGCGGGAGAACACCGGGGAGCTGTTTTTT	CASRVGRENTGELFF
NA	TRBV7-9	TRBJ2-2	NA	TGTGCCAGCAGCTTACAGGGATACACCGGGGAGCTGTTTTTT	CASSLQGYTGELFF
NA	TRBV18	TRBJ1-5	few	TGTGCCAGCTCACCACTCCAGGTCAATAGCAATCAGCCCCAGCATTTT	CASSPLQVNSNQPQHF
NA	TRBV5-6	TRBJ1-2	few	TGTGCCAGCAGCTTGGACAGGGCTGGATCGGGGGGCTACACCTTC	CASSLDRAGSGGYTF
NA	TRBV25-1	TRBJ2-1	NA	TGTGCCAGCAGAGGACTCAGCATAGGGAATGAGCAGTTCTTC	CASRGLSIGNEQFF
TRBD1	TRBV9	TRBJ1-2	NA	TGTGCCAGCAGCGTAGGACAGGGCGATTATGGCTACACCTTC	CASSVGQGDYGYTF
NA	TRBV4-3	TRBJ2-6	few	TGCGCCAGCAGCCCCGGAGGGTCTGGGGCCAACGTCCTGACTTTC	CASSPGGSGANVLTF
TRBD1	TRBV19	TRBJ2-5	few	TGTGCCAGTAGTACGGGACAGCTACAAGAGACCCAGTACTTC	CASSTGQLQETQYF
TRBD1	TRBV7-9	TRBJ1-1	few	TGTGCCAGCAGCGGGACAGGGAGGAACACTGAAGCTTTCTTT	CASSGTGRNTEAFF
TRBD1	TRBV7-2	TRBJ2-4	NA	TGTGCCAGCAGCTTAATAGGACAGGGGGCGAACATTCAGTACTTC	CASSLIGQGANIQYF
TRBD1	TRBV9	TRBJ1-4	few	TGTGCCAGCAGCGTAGCAGACAGGGGGAATGAAAAACTGTTTTTT	CASSVADRGNEKLFF
NA	TRBV27	TRBJ1-1	few	TGTGCCAGCAGCCGTCAGGGGATGGGCACTGAAGCTTTCTTT	CASSRQGMGTEAFF
NA	TRBV11-1	TRBJ1-5	few	TGTGCCAGCAGCTTGTATTTCAGTAATCAGCCCCAGCATTTT	CASSLYFSNQPQHF
TRBD1	TRBV18	TRBJ1-5	few	TGTGCCAGCTCACCCGGGACAGAGGGAAATCAGCCCCAGCATTTT	CASSPGTEGNQPQHF
NA	TRBV7-7	TRBJ2-4	few	TGTGCTAGCAGCTTAGTGATGGAGCGGACTTACCCAGCCAAAAACATTCAGTACTTC	CASSLVMERTYPAKNIQYF
TRBD1	TRBV19	TRBJ2-5	NA	TGTGCCAGTAGTCCGGGACAGGAGAAAGAGACCCAGTACTTC	CASSPGQEKETQYF
NA	TRBV4-3	TRBJ1-1	few	TGCGCCAGCAGCCAAGACCCAGCCTCTGGAGTGAACACTGAAGCTTTCTTT	CASSQDPASGVNTEAFF
TRBD2	TRBV5-6	TRBJ2-7	NA	TGTGCCAGCAGCCACCCGGTGGCTAGCGGCTTCCCAAACTCCTACGAGCAGTACTTC	CASSHPVASGFPNSYEQYF
TRBD1	TRBV6-5	TRBJ2-2	few	TGTGCCAGCAGTTTCTCAAGGACAGGGGCCGGGGAGCTGTTTTTT	CASSFSRTGAGELFF
NA	TRBV5-4	TRBJ2-1	few	TGCGCCAGCAGCCGATCTAGCTACAATGAGCAGTTCTTC	CASSRSSYNEQFF
NA	TRBV7-3	TRBJ2-1	NA	TGTGCCAGCAGCCCCCTGGGGGGCAATGAGCAGTTCTTC	CASSPLGGNEQFF
TRBD1	TRBV7-2	TRBJ2-3	NA	TGTGCCAGCAGCTTAGTCGGACAGGGGGCAGATACGCAGTATTTT	CASSLVGQGADTQYF
TRBD2	TRBV18	TRBJ2-1	NA	TGTGCCAGCTCACCAGCGGGAGGAGGCAGGAATGAGCAGTTCTTC	CASSPAGGGRNEQFF
NA	TRBV5-4	TRBJ2-3	few	TGTGCCAGCAGCTGGGGCCCCGTTAGCACAGATACGCAGTATTTT	CASSWGPVSTDTQYF
NA	TRBV28	TRBJ2-7	few	TGTGCCAGCAGGGTGACTGGCATCTACGAGCAGTACTTC	CASRVTGIYEQYF
TRBD1	TRBV28	TRBJ2-1	few	TGTGCCAGCAGGGACAGGGGGCGGTCATCCTACAATGAGCAGTTCTTC	CASRDRGRSSYNEQFF
NA	TRBV11-2	TRBJ2-4	NA	TGTGCCAGCAGCTTAATAGAAAACATTCAGTACTTC	CASSLIENIQYF